This TCR beta chain was retrieved from a study of type 1 regulatory T cells. Study background: An in vitro protocol generated T-allo10, a Tr1-enriched, alloantigen-specific CD4 T cell product. Study results and caveats: Compared with non-Tr1 cells, Tr1 cells showed a narrower TCR repertoire.

MiXCR, applied by TCRdb to the reads, yields one record per CDR3 protein. The table has about 42,000 distinct CDR3 sequences, 9% to 15% seen once; the top ten hold 8% to 10%. This clonotype was counted ten times or more. The antigen is not known. V was pared by 1 base and J by 5 bases, with 7 bases of the junction left unmatched. The CDR3 has 16 amino acids. Germline-derived CDR1 and CDR2 are SGHTA and FQGTGA. This sequence joins TRBV7-3 and TRBJ2-3; 9 bases match TRBD2. The source of this sequence is a human donor in good health. The material sequenced was cultured non-Tr1 T cells, either the whole culture or a sorted T cell fraction (not recorded which). DNA for the CDR3: TGTGCCAGCAGCTTAATGGCGGGAGGGCCTAAAGATACGCAGTATTTT. Amino acids: CASSLMAGGPKDTQYF.